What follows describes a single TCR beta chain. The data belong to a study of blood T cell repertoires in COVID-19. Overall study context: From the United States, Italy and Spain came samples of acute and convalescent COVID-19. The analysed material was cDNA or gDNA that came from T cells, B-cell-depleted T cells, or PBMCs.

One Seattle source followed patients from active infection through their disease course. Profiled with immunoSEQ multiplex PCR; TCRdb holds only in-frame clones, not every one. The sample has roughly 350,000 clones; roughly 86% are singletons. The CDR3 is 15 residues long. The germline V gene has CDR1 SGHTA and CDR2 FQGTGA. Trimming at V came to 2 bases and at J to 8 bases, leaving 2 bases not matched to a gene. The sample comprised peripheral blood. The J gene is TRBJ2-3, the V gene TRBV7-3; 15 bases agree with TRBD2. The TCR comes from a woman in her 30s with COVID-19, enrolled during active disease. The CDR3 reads CASSLGLAGGSTQYF. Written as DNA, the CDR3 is TGTGCCAGCAGCTTAGGACTAGCGGGAGGGAGTACGCAGTATTTT. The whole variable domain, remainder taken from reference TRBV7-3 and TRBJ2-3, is GAGVSQTPSNKVTEKGKYVELRCDPISGHTALYWYRQSLGQGPEFLIYFQGTGAADDSGLPNDRFFAVRPEGSVSTLKIQRTERGDSAVYLCASSLGLAGGSTQYFGPGTRLTVL.